This TCR beta chain derives from a study of cytomegalovirus exposure and HLA in healthy donors. The germline V and J ends were trimmed by 2 bases and 3 bases, with 8 bases remaining between them. Germline V gene data show CDR1 as MNHNY and CDR2 as SVGAGI (reference sequence). There are 14 residues in the CDR3. With respect to this clone: Its specificity is not known.

A multiplex PCR was run with 60 Vbeta primers and 13 Jbeta primers. The data were produced by immunoSEQ multiplex PCR, yet TCRdb's version contains in-frame clones alone and is incomplete. The table lists about 160,000 clones, roughly 66% of them singletons. Study results and limitations: It was reported that TCR beta sequences correctly inferred the HLA-A and HLA-B alleles for most subjects. Later work found most CMV-associated TCR beta chains apparently HLA-restricted. CMV serostatus was the sole immune exposure information available.

The rearrangement links TRBV6-6 to TRBJ1-5; no definite D call. The receptor comes from a woman between 18 and 29 years old in good health and CMV-seronegative. The sample was PBMCs. CDR3 sequence reads: CASSYRSANQPQHF. CDR3 DNA sequence: TGTGCCAGCAGTTACCGGTCCGCCAATCAGCCCCAGCATTTT.